One and the same sample provided the 32 T cell receptor beta chains below, sequenced in a study of blood T cell repertoires in COVID-19. Generated by immunoSEQ multiplex PCR, the TCRdb table keeps only in-frame clones and is missing some. The sample gives fewer than 400,000 clones, around nine tenths of which show up once; approximately 10% is in the top ten. Sequenced: PBMCs or T cells enriched from blood (not recorded which). The receptors derive from a woman in her forties or fifties who had recovered from COVID-19.

V and J are TRBV2 and TRBJ1-3, with D unresolved. This CDR3 is built from 14 residues. Trimming pared 6 bases from V and 3 bases from J, leaving 12 bases between. Germline V gene sequence: CDR1 SNHLY, CDR2 FYNNEI. CDR3 coding DNA: TGTGCCAGCAGCCTCGGTCGGGTTGGAAACACCATATATTTT. It specifies CASSLGRVGNTIYF.

V and J are TRBV7-2 and TRBJ2-3; 8 bases are a match to TRBD2. In germline, CDR1 is SGHTA, CDR2 FQGNSA. The CDR3 is 15 amino acids. With V trimmed by 6 bases and J by 0 bases, 5 bases remained unmatched. CDR3 residues: CASRYGGASTDTQYF. The CDR3 DNA is TGTGCCAGCAGATACGGGGGGGCGAGCACAGATACGCAGTATTTT.

The rearrangement joins TRBV27 to TRBJ1-3; D not resolved. This CDR3 has 13 amino acids. Germline V gene lookup returns CDR1 MNHEY and CDR2 SMNVEV (reference sequence). Trimming left V 5 bases short and J 11 bases short, with 16 bases between. CDR3 in DNA: TGTGCCAGCAGTCCCCTCCCGGGTGCCTCCATATATTTT. Amino acids: CASSPLPGASIYF.

This chain links TRBV5-1 with TRBJ2-7; D uncertain. Trimming took off 3 bases at V and 6 bases at J, with 7 bases between the two ends. CDR3 length equals 11 residues. CDR1 SGHRS and CDR2 YFSETQ come from the germline V gene. This chain's CDR3 is CASSSLGEQYF. Written as DNA, the CDR3 is TGCGCCAGCAGCTCACTCGGCGAGCAGTACTTC.

V is TRBV9 and J is TRBJ2-5, with 13 bases lining up with TRBD2. There are 18 residues in the CDR3. The germline CDR1 and CDR2 sequences are SGDLS and YYNGEE. Trimming at V came to 3 bases and at J to 2 bases, leaving 10 bases not matched to a gene. The CDR3 protein is CASSGGLAGTGRQETQYF. The DNA of the CDR3 is TGTGCCAGCAGCGGGGGACTAGCGGGGACTGGTCGGCAAGAGACCCAGTACTTC.

The V and J genes are TRBV7-3 and TRBJ1-1; TRBD1 aligns across 11 bases. CDR1 and CDR2 from the germline V gene are SGHTA and FQGTGA. The CDR3 consists of 14 residues. V trimming: 4 bases; J trimming: 7 bases; junction bases outside the gene matches: 5. In nucleotides, the CDR3 is TGTGCCAGCAGCTCCTCCGGGACAGGGGGTGAAGCTTTCTTT. Translating it yields CASSSSGTGGEAFF.

As to this clone: The sample holds other DNA sequences that translate to the same CDR3. The J gene is TRBJ1-5, the V gene TRBV2; D is uncertain. CDR1 is SNHLY and CDR2 is FYNNEI in the germline V gene. The CDR3 length is 13 residues. V lost 5 bases and J lost 0, with 5 bases in between. The CDR3, as DNA: TGTGCCAGCAGTTTATATAGCAATCAGCCCCAGCATTTT. It yields the protein CASSLYSNQPQHF.

The chain links TRBV7-2 to TRBJ1-5; 8 nucleotides match TRBD1. Germline lookup yields CDR1 SGHTA and CDR2 FQGNSA. The CDR3 is made up of 13 amino acids. Trimming cost V 3 bases and J 7 bases; bases outside gene matches: 2. The CDR3 DNA is TGTGCCAGCAGCTTGGCAGGGGGCCAGCCCCAGCATTTT. This encodes CASSLAGGQPQHF.

The chain links TRBV18 to TRBJ1-2; 7 bases are shared with TRBD1. CDR1 is KGHSH and CDR2 is LQKENI in the germline V gene. The length of the CDR3 is 15 residues. The V gene end was trimmed by 3 bases and the J gene end by 4 bases; junction bases not matched to a gene: 8. CDR3 sequence (DNA): TGTGCCAGCTCACCTAACCAGGGGGGCTCCTATGGCTACACCTTC. Translation: CASSPNQGGSYGYTF.

About this clone: The CDR3 end shows no conserved phenylalanine or tryptophan, and so a read error is likely. It is unclear where the CDR3 begins or ends on the DNA, so no DNA is shown, and the CDR3 is as TCRdb lists it. The chain couples TRBV28 to TRBJ1-2. Including both end residues, the CDR3 is 8 amino acids long. The germline CDR1 and CDR2 sequences are MDHEN and SYDVKM. The chain's CDR3 is CASGGLEL.

This clone was recorded only once. The CDR3 loop reads CATSASGGGWDTQYF. For the CDR3, the DNA is TGTGCCACCAGTGCGTCGGGGGGGGGCTGGGATACGCAGTATTTT. The chain combines TRBV24-1 with TRBJ2-3; TRBD2 agrees at 8 bases. Germline-derived CDR1 and CDR2 are KGHDR and SFDVKD. The V and J ends lost 5 bases and 6 bases, in that order; junction bases with no gene match: 9. This CDR3 region has 15 residues.

This clone was detected only once. The chain uses TRBV5-1 and TRBJ1-4; a weak D match, TRBD1 (5 bases). V was shortened by 4 bases and J by 8 bases, with 21 bases between the two germline ends. Germline CDR1 reads SGHRS; CDR2 reads YFSETQ. This CDR3 is 16 amino acids long. CDR3 region: CASSLGGRERWEKLFF. CDR3 nucleotide sequence: TGCGCCAGCAGCCTCGGGGGACGAGAACGGTGGGAAAAACTGTTTTTT.

The V gene is TRBV24-1, the J gene TRBJ1-5, with a tentative D call TRBD1 (5 bases). Per germline, CDR1 KGHDR and CDR2 SFDVKD. V lost 2 bases, J lost 4 bases, and 14 bases lay in between. The CDR3 is 16 residues long. CDR3 sequence reads: CATSDCIDRRNQPQHF. The CDR3 DNA reads as TGTGCCACCAGTGATTGCATCGACAGAAGGAATCAGCCCCAGCATTTT.

V and J are TRBV18 and TRBJ1-6, with 7 positions matching TRBD1. The CDR3 contains 15 residues. The V gene's germline CDR1 is KGHSH and CDR2 LQKENI. Trimming cost V 2 bases and J 7 bases; bases outside gene matches: 5. The CDR3 coding sequence is TGTGCCAGCTCACCAAAGACAGGGACAAATTCACCCCTCCACTTT. The encoded protein is CASSPKTGTNSPLHF.

V and J are TRBV7-8 and TRBJ1-5; D is perhaps TRBD1 (5 bases). V lost 5 bases to trimming and J lost 3 bases, with 17 bases between them. From germline, CDR1 is SGHVS and CDR2 FQNEAQ. The CDR3 totals 16 residues. Here the CDR3 DNA reads TGTGCCAGCAGCCCCCTCGCGGGGGGAGTCAATCAGCCCCAGCATTTT. This gives the protein CASSPLAGGVNQPQHF.

J is TRBJ1-1 and V is TRBV19, with a possible D match to TRBD1 (5 bases). This CDR3 contains 13 residues. CDR1 and CDR2 from the germline V gene are LNHDA and SQIVND (reference sequence). The V end lost 5 bases, the J end lost 4 bases, and 11 bases lay between the germline ends. CDR3 loop: CASSLGDFTEAFF. CDR3 nucleotides: TGTGCCAGTAGTCTAGGGGACTTCACTGAAGCTTTCTTT.

The rearrangement uses TRBV28 and TRBJ2-7; 14 bases agree with TRBD2. The V and J ends lost 7 bases and 7 bases, in that order; junction bases with no gene match: 9. The CDR3 covers 15 residues. Germline lookup yields CDR1 MDHEN and CDR2 SYDVKM. CDR3 DNA sequence: TGTGCCAGCAAACCGGGACTAGCGGGAGCTCGGGAGCAGTACTTC. It codes for CASKPGLAGAREQYF.

CDR3 in amino acids: CAWSPGGSAPLHF. CDR3 in DNA: TGTGCCTGGAGTCCCGGGGGGTCGGCACCCCTCCACTTT. This chain joins TRBV30 and TRBJ1-6, with a tentative D call TRBD1 (5 bases). The CDR3 is 13 amino acids. V was pared by 2 bases and J by 11 bases, with 13 bases between. CDR1 and CDR2 (germline): GTSNPN, SVGIG (reference sequence).

Worth noting for this clone: Other DNA sequences in the sample encode the same CDR3. The chain carries TRBV4-1 and TRBJ2-3; D call uncertain. This CDR3 is built from 13 residues. The ends were cut back, 2 bases at V and 2 bases at J, with 5 bases in the middle. Germline-derived CDR1 and CDR2 are MGHRA and YSYEKL. The CDR3 DNA reads TGCGCCAGCAGCCAACCCTCCACAGATACGCAGTATTTT. This gives the protein CASSQPSTDTQYF.

DNA of the CDR3: TGTGCCAGCAGTAGCGGCTACGAGCAGTACTTC. Translating it yields CASSSGYEQYF. This chain links TRBV12-3 or TRBV12-4 with TRBJ2-7, with a weak D call TRBD2 (5 bases). The CDR3 covers 11 residues. V was pared by 5 bases and J by 3 bases, with 5 bases between.

This clone was picked up a small number of times. The rearrangement links TRBV7-9 to TRBJ2-2, with 7 bases that match TRBD1. V lost 3 bases, J lost 5 bases, and 12 bases stayed unmatched. Germline CDR1 reads SEHNR; CDR2 reads FQNEAQ (reference sequence). The CDR3 extends over 17 amino acids. CDR3 in amino acids: CASSLRGQGIATGELFF. Written as DNA, the CDR3 is TGTGCCAGCAGCTTGAGGGGGCAGGGGATAGCAACCGGGGAGCTGTTTTTT.

This chain connects TRBV15 to TRBJ2-7; D is ambiguous. The CDR3 is 14 residues long. The germline V and J ends were trimmed by 0 bases and 3 bases, with 9 bases remaining between them. Germline-derived CDR1 and CDR2 are LNHNV and YYDKDF (reference sequence). The CDR3 loop is CATSRDYGYYEQYF. CDR3 DNA sequence: TGTGCCACCAGCAGAGACTACGGGTACTACGAGCAGTACTTC.

The rearrangement uses TRBV6-6 and TRBJ2-7; 11 bases are shared with TRBD2. With 6 bases clipped from V and 5 bases from J, the junction kept 6 bases outside the gene matches. CDR3 length: 14 residues. Germline V gene data show CDR1 as MNHNY and CDR2 as SVGAGI (reference sequence). The CDR3 nucleotides read TGTGCCAGCAGCCCCGCGACTAGCGGGAACGAGCAGTACTTC. Its translation: CASSPATSGNEQYF.

This clone was recorded once. The chain couples TRBV28 to TRBJ1-2; D call uncertain. The CDR3 covers 12 residues. V was cut by 5 bases and J by 4 bases, with 8 bases left in between. Germline V gene lookup returns CDR1 MDHEN and CDR2 SYDVKM. The CDR3 coding sequence is TGTGCCAGCAGTGTCAGAACCTATGGCTACACCTTC. It codes for CASSVRTYGYTF.

The chain combines TRBV6-2 or TRBV6-3 with TRBJ2-1, with D hard to call. The V end lost 5 bases, the J end lost 5 bases, and 19 bases lay between the germline ends. The CDR3 totals 16 residues. CDR1 and CDR2 (germline): MNHEY, SVGEGT. This chain's CDR3 is CASSIARKSAHNEQFF. The CDR3 region has the DNA TGTGCCAGCAGTATTGCGCGAAAAAGCGCACACAATGAGCAGTTCTTC.

This chain links TRBV7-8 with TRBJ2-7; D might be TRBD1 (6 bases). CDR3 size: 14 residues. The germline gives CDR1 SGHVS, CDR2 FQNEAQ. V dropped 5 bases and J dropped 0 bases, with 11 bases sitting between them. This CDR3 reads CASSRTGSSYEQYF. The CDR3 coding sequence is TGTGCCAGCAGCCGAACAGGGTCCTCCTACGAGCAGTACTTC.

The rearrangement joins TRBV7-6 to TRBJ1-5; 10 bases are shared with TRBD1. Germline CDR1 SGHVS, CDR2 FNYEAQ. Germline trimming cut 4 bases from V and 7 bases from J; bases unmatched to any gene: 4. The CDR3 has 14 residues. CDR3 DNA: TGTGCCAGCAGCTCACGGACAGGGGGACAGCCCCAGCATTTT. Its translation: CASSSRTGGQPQHF.

The chain combines TRBV3-1 (or the pseudogene TRBV3-2) with TRBJ2-1, with 9 bases fitting TRBD1. The germline V gene encodes CDR1 LGHDT and CDR2 YNNKEL (reference sequence). The CDR3 sequence is 14 residues long. V lost 8 bases and J lost 6; bases outside the gene matches: 8. CDR3 sequence (DNA): TGTGCCAGCCTAGGACAGGGGTTGGGCAATGAGCAGTTCTTC. It translates to CASLGQGLGNEQFF.

This rearrangement joins TRBV5-6 to TRBJ2-3; 8 bases fit TRBD2. Germline V gives CDR1 SGHDT, CDR2 YYEEEE. J gave up 3 bases and V 2 bases, and 5 bases lay outside the gene matches. CDR3 length: 15 residues. CDR3 coding DNA: TGTGCCAGCAGCTTACCGGGACTAGGAACAGATACGCAGTATTTT. It codes for CASSLPGLGTDTQYF.

The J gene is TRBJ1-5, the V gene TRBV7-8; D is undetermined. This CDR3 spans 14 amino acids. The germline CDR1 and CDR2 sequences are SGHVS and FQNEAQ. The V end lost 0 bases, the J end lost 5 bases, and 8 bases lay between the germline ends. CDR3 bases: TGTGCCAGCAGCTTAGCCTTCCGGGATCAGCCCCAGCATTTT. Translated, it gives CASSLAFRDQPQHF.

The V call is TRBV7-2, the J call TRBJ2-5; D gene uncertain. V lost 1 base, J lost 2 bases, and 5 bases lay in between. In germline, CDR1 is SGHTA, CDR2 FQGNSA. The CDR3 runs to 13 residues. The CDR3: CASSLGEQETQYF. For the CDR3, the DNA is TGTGCCAGCAGCTTAGGAGAACAAGAGACCCAGTACTTC.

This rearrangement joins TRBV19 to TRBJ1-5; 7 bases fit TRBD1. The germline gives CDR1 LNHDA, CDR2 SQIVND (reference sequence). This CDR3 is 16 amino acids long. V lost 4 bases, J lost 0 bases, and 6 bases stayed unmatched. The CDR3 loop is CASSTRQGDSNQPQHF. The DNA of the CDR3 is TGTGCCAGTAGTACCAGACAGGGCGATAGCAATCAGCCCCAGCATTTT.